This T cell receptor beta chain was recorded in a study of cytomegalovirus exposure and HLA in healthy donors (dated by TCRdb to 2016 to 2017). In the study overall: An earlier analysis of some 500 of the donors reported approximately 290 Gb of sequence data and 117 million unique TCR beta sequences from 190 million or so T cells. The aim of the study was to test whether cataloging public T cell receptors could identify signatures of past pathogen exposure. A separate validation cohort of over a hundred different subjects was used in addition to the 666-subject first cohort. Donor age, sex, ethnicity and CMV serostatus were compiled together with the repertoire data. An earlier analysis of around 580 of the donors used high-throughput TCR beta sequencing to judge whether each TCR beta V gene segment behaved as functional or pseudogenic. All discovery cohort repertoires had been generated on a single sequencing platform. Typing coverage varied by locus: roughly 620-630 donors for A, B, C, DRB1 and DQB1; more than 500 for DQA1; approximately 570 for DPA1; roughly 450 for DPB1. In the later analysis, no new phenotypic data were used to find candidate immune exposures; instead, reliance was placed on TCR beta sequences and their occurrence across donors. An early release covering 500 to 750 HLA-typed donors comprised about 310 gigabases of sequencing data and about 90 million unique TCR sequences. Of the roughly 430 genotyped donors, approximately 82% fell in the genetic ancestry cluster associated with self-reported Caucasian donors. A later genetic analysis took genome-wide SNP genotypes for about three fifths of the roughly 670 donors and used that subset as a discovery cohort. To predict cytomegalovirus infection status, the study combined high-throughput TCR immunosequencing, statistical association of individual TCRs with disease status, and machine learning. The study used immunosequencing to profile the T cell repertoires of more than 650 subjects and linked those repertoires to cytomegalovirus serostatus. HLA typing included class I and class II loci at four-digit resolution. To study patterns of TCR occurrence, a later analysis re-analyzed previously published TCR beta repertoires from 600 to 750 donors and added high-resolution HLA genotyping. On average, around 240,000 unique TCR beta nucleotide sequences were sequenced per donor among 398 genotyped donors of the cohort, with roughly a sixth of those sequences being non-productive. Several DR-DQ haplotypes were treated as single units for association and clustering because of strong linkage in the cohort. Results the study describes overall, beyond this receptor: Linkage disequilibrium might explain the correlated functional status among segregating V segments, but an unknown experimental factor could not be excluded. It was suggested by the authors that the approach could potentially be generalized to other disease states and immunological phenotypes. A total of some 180 TCR beta chains were listed by the study as associated with cytomegalovirus. CMV serostatus was the only immune exposure information available for the cohort. Only TCR beta chains were sequenced in this cohort, and the absence of alpha or paired-chain data limited detectable features. A group of highly shared sequence variants was considered likely to be a technical artifact of the sequencing pipeline. A later analysis reported that several top co-occurrence clusters appeared linked to parvovirus B19, influenza, CMV and Epstein-Barr virus. In an earlier analysis of fewer than 750 of the donors, most TCR beta V segments were observed in productive rearrangements about 90% or about 30% of the time, broadly matching IMGT annotations. According to a later genetic analysis, donors in an Asian-associated ancestry cluster had fewer N-insertions in productive TCRs than the roughly 700-donor mean. A further reported finding was that TCR beta sequences accurately predicted the HLA-A and HLA-B alleles for most subjects in the first cohort. Strong co-occurrence of HLA alleles, especially DR and DQ, made assigning TCR associations to individual alleles difficult. In a later analysis, TCR association rates were found to vary across HLA loci, with the most associated TCRs seen for DRB1 alleles and the fewest for HLA-C alleles. Presence/absence analyses assumed roughly uniform sequencing depth across donors, an assumption that may not hold. According to a later analysis, most CMV-associated TCR beta chains appeared to be HLA-restricted, and the HLA associations seemed to be driven largely by CMV exposure. Because the 87-base-pair reads could not distinguish some IMGT-functional V segments, including TRBV6-2 and TRBV6-3, those segments were excluded. In vitro tests confirmed that three of the cytomegalovirus-associated TCR beta chains recognize cytomegalovirus antigens. The classifier was reported to diagnose cytomegalovirus status with high specificity and sensitivity in both the original and validation cohorts. A later analysis found that HLA-associated TCR beta chains were more clonally expanded and had lower generation probabilities than equally common non-associated chains. Because HLA typing was missing for some donors at each locus, association tests included only the typed subset. V-gene and J-gene trimming of TCR beta chains was associated with a missense DCLRE1C variant in a later genetic analysis, and the association was replicated in an independent cohort. At a false discovery rate of 0.05, a later analysis linked 16,951 TCR beta sequences to specific HLA alleles. Because counts were too low, roughly 17 rarely observed V segments, including chromosome 9 orphons, were left out of the earlier analysis of approximately 500 of the donors. While some public TCRs were present in many individuals, most TCR sequences turned up only very rarely across donors.

Libraries came from the immunoSEQ multiplex PCR assay. A mixture of 60 forward primers for TCR Vbeta segments and 13 reverse primers for TCR Jbeta segments was used in the multiplex PCR. The CDR3 region of rearranged TCR beta genes was amplified from genomic DNA by a multiplex PCR assay. The Illumina HiSeq System was used to sequence the amplified TCR beta libraries as 87-base-pair reads. Per the authors' processing: A later analysis counted approximately 84 million unique TCR beta chains across the 650 to 800 repertoires, and roughly 10 million of these chains were shared by at least two donors. Raw reads were error-corrected and collapsed into unique sequences by a nearest-neighbor algorithm in which closely related sequences were merged to remove PCR and sequencing errors. Alignment of CDR3 sequences to IMGT reference sequences was used to assign V, D and J gene segments. For a sequence to be retained, at least a six-nucleotide match to both a V gene segment and a J gene segment was required. Rearrangements were called productive when the CDR3 lacked stop codons and stayed in frame with V and J; all others were non-productive. CDR3 was defined by IMGT convention, running from the second conserved V-encoded cysteine to the conserved J-encoded phenylalanine. The earlier analysis of 587 of the donors excluded any sequence lacking an unambiguous match to a single V gene segment. An earlier analysis of some 610 of the donors called V segments functional above 56.7% productive rearrangements and segregating when the between-donor standard deviation exceeded 5%. A statistical classification framework was built to diagnose cytomegalovirus status from the catalog of TCR beta chain sequences. A later analysis assigned V and J genes by comparing TCR nucleotide sequences with IMGT/GENE-DB human TR gene sequences. Using the TCRdist pipeline, a later analysis assigned CDR3 sequences along with most-parsimonious VDJ recombination scenarios. In a later analysis, each TCR beta chain was defined by its CDR3 amino acid sequence together with its V-gene family, and reads lacking a unique V-gene family were excluded. To address suspected cross-contamination and a sequencing artifact, a later analysis removed roughly 640 highly shared, low-generation-probability nucleotide sequences. For each public chain, a later analysis derived a clonal expansion index from normalized ranks of inferred template counts within each repertoire. In a later analysis, generation probabilities were computed using a VDJ recombination model fitted to out-of-frame rearrangements, and the results were checked against IGoR. In a later analysis, TCR-TCR, TCR-HLA and TCR-CMV co-occurrence was scored with hypergeometric tests, and a repertoire-size bias correction was applied to TCR pairs. False discovery rates were estimated in a later analysis by permuting HLA or CMV assignments 20 times. In a later analysis, co-occurring TCRs were grouped using DBSCAN, and TCRdist sequence similarity was added for clustering within HLA-allele-positive subsets. Repertoires with fewer than 30,000 or more than 120,000 public chains were left out of co-occurrence clustering, as were a few repertoires with anomalous nucleotide sharing. The table was pulled from immuneACCESS by TCRdb, which kept in-frame rearrangements only. Such tables lose some clones; where checked, under half of the loss comes from unresolved V genes, and the rest has no known cause. The V and J calls and the clone size are those of that table, but D and trimming were determined from the DNA. The sample table lists roughly 180,000 clones, just under 80% of them with a count of one. The ten largest clones represent 4.5% to 7.5% of the sample.

In total, 600 or so healthy bone marrow donors made up the cohort. At the time of sampling, every cohort member was nominally healthy, though immune exposures that went unrecorded were likely present. The donor tested CMV seropositive and was one of the 289 seropositive cohort members. A peripheral blood sample was provided by each donor, and peripheral blood mononuclear cells were used for TCR beta sequencing. The Qiagen DNeasy Blood Extraction Kit was used to extract genomic DNA from the blood cell samples. The CDR3 holds 18 amino acids from the cysteine to the phenylalanine. Just CDR3 DNA is preserved here, 54 bases in frame from base 1. For CDR1 and CDR2, the germline V gene lists SGDLS and YYNGEE. The V end gives up 0 bases and the J end 2 bases, leaving 13 bases in the junction not matched to a gene. This clone was counted only a few times. Its antigen has not been determined. Base qualities are missing; no much larger clone stands one base away.

Recombination connected TRBV9 to TRBJ2-5; 7 middle bases align to TRBD2. Sequencing was carried out using PBMCs. The sequence came from a woman aged 30 to 39 in good health and CMV-seropositive. The CDR3 corresponds to CASSVGMFSGEGQETQYF. The bases read TGTGCCAGCAGCGTAGGAATGTTCAGCGGGGAAGGGCAAGAGACCCAGTACTTC.